The entry that follows covers one T cell receptor (beta chain) sequence. Clones were sequenced by immunoSEQ multiplex PCR, and TCRdb holds only the in-frame ones, with some missing. The sample carries around 28,000 clones, roughly 89% recorded once. This specimen belongs to a study of preoperative IRX-2 immunotherapy in early breast cancer. This sample's treatment: preoperative locoregional IRX-2 cytokine immunotherapy. The germline gives CDR1 SGDLS, CDR2 YYNGEE. Trimming removed 3 bases at V and 4 bases at J, with 13 bases between. The CDR3 is made up of 15 amino acids. The source of this sequence is a human donor with breast cancer. This sample was taken from a patient treated with IRX-2 immunotherapy. The gene calls are TRBV9 and TRBJ1-4, with D tentatively TRBD1 (6 bases). Here the CDR3 reads CASSETGLGNEKLFF. In nucleotides, the CDR3 is TGTGCCAGCAGCGAGACAGGTTTGGGTAATGAAAAACTGTTTTTT.